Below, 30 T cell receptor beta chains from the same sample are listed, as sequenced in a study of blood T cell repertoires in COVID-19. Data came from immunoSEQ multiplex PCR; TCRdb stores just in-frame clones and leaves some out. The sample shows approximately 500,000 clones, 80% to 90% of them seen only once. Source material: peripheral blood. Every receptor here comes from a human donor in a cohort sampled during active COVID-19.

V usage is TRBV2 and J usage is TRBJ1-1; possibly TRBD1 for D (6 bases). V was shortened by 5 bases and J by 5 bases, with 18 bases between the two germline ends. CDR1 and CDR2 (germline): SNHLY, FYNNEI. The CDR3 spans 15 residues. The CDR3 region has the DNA TGTGCCAGCAGTTTAATGAGGGGGGGAGGTACTGAAGCTTTCTTT. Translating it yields CASSLMRGGGTEAFF.

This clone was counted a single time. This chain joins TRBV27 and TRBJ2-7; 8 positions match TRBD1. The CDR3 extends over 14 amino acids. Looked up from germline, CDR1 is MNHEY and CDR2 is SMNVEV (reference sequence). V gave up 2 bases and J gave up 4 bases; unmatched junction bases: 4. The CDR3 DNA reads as TGTGCCAGCAGTTTACCGGACAGGGCGTACGAGCAGTACTTC. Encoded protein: CASSLPDRAYEQYF.

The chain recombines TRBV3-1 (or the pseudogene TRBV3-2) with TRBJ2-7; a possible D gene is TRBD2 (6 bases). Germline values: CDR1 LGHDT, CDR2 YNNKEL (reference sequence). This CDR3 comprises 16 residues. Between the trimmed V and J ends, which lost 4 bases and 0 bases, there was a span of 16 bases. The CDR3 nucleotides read TGTGCCAGCAGCCTCCAAATGCCTAGCGCCTCCTACGAGCAGTACTTC. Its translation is CASSLQMPSASYEQYF.

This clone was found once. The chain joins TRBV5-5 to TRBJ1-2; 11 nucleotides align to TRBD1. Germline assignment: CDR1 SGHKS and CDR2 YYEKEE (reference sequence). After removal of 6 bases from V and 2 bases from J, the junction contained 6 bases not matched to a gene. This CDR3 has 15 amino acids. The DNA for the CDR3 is TGTGCCAGCACCTGGGGACAGGGGGTCAACTATGGCTACACCTTC. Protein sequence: CASTWGQGVNYGYTF.

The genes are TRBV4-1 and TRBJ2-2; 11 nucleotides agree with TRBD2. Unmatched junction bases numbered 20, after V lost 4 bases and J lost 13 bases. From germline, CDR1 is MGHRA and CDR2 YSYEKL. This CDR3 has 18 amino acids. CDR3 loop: CASSPQPGLAGDGVGLFF. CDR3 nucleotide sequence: TGCGCCAGCAGCCCCCAACCCGGACTAGCGGGTGACGGGGTTGGGCTGTTTTTT.

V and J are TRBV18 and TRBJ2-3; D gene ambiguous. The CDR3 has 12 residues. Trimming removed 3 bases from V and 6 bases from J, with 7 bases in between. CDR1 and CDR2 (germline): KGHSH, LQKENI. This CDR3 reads CASSPPSDTQYF. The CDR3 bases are TGTGCCAGCTCACCCCCCTCGGATACGCAGTATTTT.

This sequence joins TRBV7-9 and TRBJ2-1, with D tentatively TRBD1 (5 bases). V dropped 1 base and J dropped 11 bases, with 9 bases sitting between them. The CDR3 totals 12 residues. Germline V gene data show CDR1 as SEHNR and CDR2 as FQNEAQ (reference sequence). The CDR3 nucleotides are TGTGCCAGCAGCTTAGAGGGGCGAAAGCAGTTCTTC. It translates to CASSLEGRKQFF.

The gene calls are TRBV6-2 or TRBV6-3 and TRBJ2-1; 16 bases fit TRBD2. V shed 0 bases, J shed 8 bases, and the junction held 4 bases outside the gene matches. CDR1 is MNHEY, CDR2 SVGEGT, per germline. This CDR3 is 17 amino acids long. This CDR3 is CASSYSGTSGRVDEQFF. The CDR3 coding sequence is TGTGCCAGCAGTTACTCCGGGACTAGCGGGAGGGTGGATGAGCAGTTCTTC.

CDR3 amino acids: CASSLGGVVNEQFF. In DNA, the CDR3 is TGTGCCAGCAGTTTAGGAGGGGTGGTGAATGAGCAGTTCTTC. The V gene is TRBV27, the J gene TRBJ2-1; D perhaps matches TRBD2 (6 bases). CDR1 and CDR2 (germline): MNHEY, SMNVEV (reference sequence). This CDR3 comprises 14 residues. Deletions cut 2 bases from V and 7 bases from J, with 12 bases between.

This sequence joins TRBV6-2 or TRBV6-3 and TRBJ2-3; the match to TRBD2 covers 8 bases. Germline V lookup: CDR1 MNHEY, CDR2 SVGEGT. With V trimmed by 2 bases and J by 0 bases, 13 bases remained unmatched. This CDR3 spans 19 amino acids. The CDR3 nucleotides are TGTGCCAGCAGTTACCCCCGTACTAGCGGAAGCTATAGCACAGATACGCAGTATTTT. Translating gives CASSYPRTSGSYSTDTQYF.

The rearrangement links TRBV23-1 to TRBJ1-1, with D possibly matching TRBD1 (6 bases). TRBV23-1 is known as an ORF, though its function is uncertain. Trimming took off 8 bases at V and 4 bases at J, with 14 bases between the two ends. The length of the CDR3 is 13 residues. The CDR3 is CASGNRAGTEAFF. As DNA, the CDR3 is TGCGCCAGCGGGAACAGGGCCGGCACTGAAGCTTTCTTT.

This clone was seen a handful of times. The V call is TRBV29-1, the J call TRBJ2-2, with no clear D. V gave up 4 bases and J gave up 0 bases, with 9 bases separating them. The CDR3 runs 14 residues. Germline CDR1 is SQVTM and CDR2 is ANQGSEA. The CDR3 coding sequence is TGCAGCGTTGTTAAGTACTCGAACACCGGGGAGCTGTTTTTT. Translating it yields CSVVKYSNTGELFF.

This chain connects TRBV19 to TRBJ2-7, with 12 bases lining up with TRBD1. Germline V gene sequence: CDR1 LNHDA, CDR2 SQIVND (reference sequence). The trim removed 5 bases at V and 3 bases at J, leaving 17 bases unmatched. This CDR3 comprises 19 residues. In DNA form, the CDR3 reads TGTGCCAGTAGTTCGGGTGGGACAGGGGGCCCGAGAGACCTCTACGAGCAGTACTTC. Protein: CASSSGGTGGPRDLYEQYF. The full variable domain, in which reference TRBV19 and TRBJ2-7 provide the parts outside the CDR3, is DGGITQSPKYLFRKEGQNVTLSCEQNLNHDAMYWYRQDPGQGLRLIYYSQIVNDFQKGDIAEGYSVSREKKESFPLTVTSAQKNPTAFYLCASSSGGTGGPRDLYEQYFGPGTRLTVT.

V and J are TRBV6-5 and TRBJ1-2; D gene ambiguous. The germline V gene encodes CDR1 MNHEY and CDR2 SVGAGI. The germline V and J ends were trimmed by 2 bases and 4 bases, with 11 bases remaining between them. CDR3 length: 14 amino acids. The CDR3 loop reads CASSYQPRSYGYTF. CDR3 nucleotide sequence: TGTGCCAGCAGTTACCAACCCAGATCCTATGGCTACACCTTC.

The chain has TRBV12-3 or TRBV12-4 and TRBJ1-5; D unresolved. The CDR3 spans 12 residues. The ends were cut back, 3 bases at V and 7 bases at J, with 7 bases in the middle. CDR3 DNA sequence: TGTGCCAGCAGTTTCGACACGCAGCCCCAGCATTTT. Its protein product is CASSFDTQPQHF.

In DNA form, the CDR3 reads TGTGCCAGCAGTCACAGACAGTTCGGGACCCAGTACTTC. Translated: CASSHRQFGTQYF. The V gene is TRBV12-3 or TRBV12-4, the J gene TRBJ2-5; tentative D call: TRBD1 (5 bases). V dropped 5 bases and J dropped 7 bases, with 14 bases sitting between them. The CDR3 is 13 residues long.

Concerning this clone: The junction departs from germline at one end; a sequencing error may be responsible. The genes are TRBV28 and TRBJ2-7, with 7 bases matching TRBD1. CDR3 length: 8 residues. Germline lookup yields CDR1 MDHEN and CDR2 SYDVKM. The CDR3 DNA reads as TGTGCCAGCGGGACAGCCTCCTTC. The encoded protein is CASGTASF. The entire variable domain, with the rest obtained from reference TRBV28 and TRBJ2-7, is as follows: DVKVTQSSRYLVKRTGEKVFLECVQDMDHENMFWYRQDPGLGLRLIYFSYDVKMKEKGDIPEGYSVSREKKERFSLILESASTNQTSMYLCASGTASFGPGTRLTVT.

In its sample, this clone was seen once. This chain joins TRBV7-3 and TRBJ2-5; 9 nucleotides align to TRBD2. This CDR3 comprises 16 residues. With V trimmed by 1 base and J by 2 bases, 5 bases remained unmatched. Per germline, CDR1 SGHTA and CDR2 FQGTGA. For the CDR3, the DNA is TGTGCCAGCAGCTTAATCGGACTAGCGAATCAAGAGACCCAGTACTTC. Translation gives CASSLIGLANQETQYF.

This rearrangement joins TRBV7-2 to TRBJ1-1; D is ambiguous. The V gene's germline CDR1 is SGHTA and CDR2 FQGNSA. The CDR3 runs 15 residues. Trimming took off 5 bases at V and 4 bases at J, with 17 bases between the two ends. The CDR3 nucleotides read TGTGCCAGCAGCCGGTCGATCCTAGGGAGCACTGAAGCTTTCTTT. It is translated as CASSRSILGSTEAFF. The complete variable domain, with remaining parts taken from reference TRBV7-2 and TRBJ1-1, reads GAGVSQSPSNKVTEKGKDVELRCDPISGHTALYWYRQSLGQGLEFLIYFQGNSAPDKSGLPSDRFSAERTGGSVSTLTIQRTQQEDSAVYLCASSRSILGSTEAFFGQGTRLTVV.

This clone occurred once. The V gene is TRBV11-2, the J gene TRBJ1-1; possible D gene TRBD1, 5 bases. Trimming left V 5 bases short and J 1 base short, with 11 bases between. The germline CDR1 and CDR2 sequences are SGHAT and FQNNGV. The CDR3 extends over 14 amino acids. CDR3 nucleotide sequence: TGTGCCAGCAGCCAGTTTAGGGGGAACACTGAAGCTTTCTTT. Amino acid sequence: CASSQFRGNTEAFF.

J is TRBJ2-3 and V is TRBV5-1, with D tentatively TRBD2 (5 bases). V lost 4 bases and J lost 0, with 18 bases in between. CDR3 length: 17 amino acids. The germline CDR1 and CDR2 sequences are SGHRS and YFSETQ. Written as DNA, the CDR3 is TGCGCCAGCAGCGTGAGGAGGACCCTCAGGAGCACAGATACGCAGTATTTT. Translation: CASSVRRTLRSTDTQYF.

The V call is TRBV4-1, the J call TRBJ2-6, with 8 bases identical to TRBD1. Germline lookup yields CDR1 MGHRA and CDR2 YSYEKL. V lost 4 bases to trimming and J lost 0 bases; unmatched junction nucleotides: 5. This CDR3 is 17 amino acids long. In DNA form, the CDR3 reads TGCGCCAGCAGCCTCCAGGGGGCCAACTCTGGGGCCAACGTCCTGACTTTC. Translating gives CASSLQGANSGANVLTF.

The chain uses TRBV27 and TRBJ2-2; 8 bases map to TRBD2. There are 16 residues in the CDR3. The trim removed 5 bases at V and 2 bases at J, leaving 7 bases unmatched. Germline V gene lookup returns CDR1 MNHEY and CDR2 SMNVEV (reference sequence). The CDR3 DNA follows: TGTGCCAGCAGTATAATGAGCGGGAGTAACACCGGGGAGCTGTTTTTT. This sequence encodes CASSIMSGSNTGELFF.

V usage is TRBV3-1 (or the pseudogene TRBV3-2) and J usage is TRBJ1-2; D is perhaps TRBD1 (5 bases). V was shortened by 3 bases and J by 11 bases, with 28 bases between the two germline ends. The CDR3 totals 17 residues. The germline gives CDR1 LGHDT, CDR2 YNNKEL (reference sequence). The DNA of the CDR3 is TGTGCCAGCAGCCATGGAATCAGGGAGGTTTTCTTAATCGATTACACCTTC. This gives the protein CASSHGIREVFLIDYTF.

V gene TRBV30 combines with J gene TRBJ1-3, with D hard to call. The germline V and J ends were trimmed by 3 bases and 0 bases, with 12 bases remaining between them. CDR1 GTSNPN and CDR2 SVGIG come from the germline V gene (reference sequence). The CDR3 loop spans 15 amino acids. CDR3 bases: TGTGCCTGGAGAATGGGGAGATACTCTGGAAACACCATATATTTT. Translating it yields CAWRMGRYSGNTIYF.

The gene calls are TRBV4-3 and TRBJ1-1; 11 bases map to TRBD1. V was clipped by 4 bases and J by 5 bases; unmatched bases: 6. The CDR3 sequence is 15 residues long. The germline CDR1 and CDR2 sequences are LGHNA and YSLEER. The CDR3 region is CASSRVGTGGTEAFF. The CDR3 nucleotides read TGCGCCAGCAGCCGGGTCGGGACAGGGGGTACTGAAGCTTTCTTT.

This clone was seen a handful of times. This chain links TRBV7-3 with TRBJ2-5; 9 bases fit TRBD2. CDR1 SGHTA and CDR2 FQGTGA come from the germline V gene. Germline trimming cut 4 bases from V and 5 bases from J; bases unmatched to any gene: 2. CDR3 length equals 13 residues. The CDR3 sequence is CASSSSGTETQYF. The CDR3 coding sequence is TGTGCCAGCAGCTCTAGCGGGACGGAGACCCAGTACTTC.

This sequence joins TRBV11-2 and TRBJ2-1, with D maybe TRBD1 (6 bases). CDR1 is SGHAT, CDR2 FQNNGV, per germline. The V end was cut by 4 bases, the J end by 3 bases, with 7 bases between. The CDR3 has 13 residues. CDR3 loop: CASSSGHYNEQFF. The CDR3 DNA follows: TGTGCCAGCAGCTCGGGACACTACAATGAGCAGTTCTTC. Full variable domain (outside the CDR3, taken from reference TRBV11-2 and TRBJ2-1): EAGVAQSPRYKIIEKRQSVAFWCNPISGHATLYWYQQILGQGPKLLIQFQNNGVVDDSQLPKDRFSAERLKGVDSTLKIQPAKLEDSAVYLCASSSGHYNEQFFGPGTRLTVL.

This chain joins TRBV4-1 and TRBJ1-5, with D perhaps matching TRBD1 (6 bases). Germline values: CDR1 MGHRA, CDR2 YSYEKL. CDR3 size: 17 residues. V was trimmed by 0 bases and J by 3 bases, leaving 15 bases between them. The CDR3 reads CASSQELSGAINQPQHF. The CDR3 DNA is TGCGCCAGCAGCCAAGAATTGTCAGGGGCGATCAATCAGCCCCAGCATTTT.

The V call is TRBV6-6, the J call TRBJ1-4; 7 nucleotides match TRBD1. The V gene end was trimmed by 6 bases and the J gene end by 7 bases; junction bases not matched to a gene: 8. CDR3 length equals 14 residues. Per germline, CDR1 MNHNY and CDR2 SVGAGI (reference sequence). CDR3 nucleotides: TGTGCCAGCAGCAAGGGACAGAGTATTGAAAAACTGTTTTTT. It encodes CASSKGQSIEKLFF.